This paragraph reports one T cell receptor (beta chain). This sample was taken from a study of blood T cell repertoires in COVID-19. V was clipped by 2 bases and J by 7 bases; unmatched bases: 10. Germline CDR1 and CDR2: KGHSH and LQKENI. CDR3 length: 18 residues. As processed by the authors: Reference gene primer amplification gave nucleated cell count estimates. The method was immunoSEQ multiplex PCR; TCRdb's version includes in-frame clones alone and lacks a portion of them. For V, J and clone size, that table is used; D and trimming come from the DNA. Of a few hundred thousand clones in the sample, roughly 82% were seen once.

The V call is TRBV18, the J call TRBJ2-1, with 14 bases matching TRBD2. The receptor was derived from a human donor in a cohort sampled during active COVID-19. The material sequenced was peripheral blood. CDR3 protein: CASSPSVPRLAGGNEQFF. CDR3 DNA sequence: TGTGCCAGCTCACCATCCGTCCCTAGACTAGCGGGAGGGAATGAGCAGTTCTTC.